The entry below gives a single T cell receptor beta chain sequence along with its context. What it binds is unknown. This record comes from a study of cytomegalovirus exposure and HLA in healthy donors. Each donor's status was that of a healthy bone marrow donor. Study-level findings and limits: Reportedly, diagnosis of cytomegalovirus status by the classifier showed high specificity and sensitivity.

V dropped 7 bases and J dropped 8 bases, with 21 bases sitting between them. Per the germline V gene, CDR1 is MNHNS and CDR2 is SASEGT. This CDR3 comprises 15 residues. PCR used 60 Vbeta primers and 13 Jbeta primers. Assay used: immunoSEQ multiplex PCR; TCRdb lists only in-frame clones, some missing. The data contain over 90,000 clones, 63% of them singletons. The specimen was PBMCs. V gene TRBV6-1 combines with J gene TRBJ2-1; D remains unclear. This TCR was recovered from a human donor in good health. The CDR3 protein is CASTLGQRPQHEQFF. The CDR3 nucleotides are TGTGCCAGCACCCTAGGTCAGAGACCCCAGCATGAGCAGTTCTTC.